This T cell receptor (beta chain) was retrieved from a study of CD8+ T cells in alopecia areata. The study's findings and limits: In scalp, tofacitinib significantly decreased clonality and expanded CD8+ clones among the top 100.

Investigators isolated RNA and reverse transcribed it into cDNA to act as the sequencing template. Profiled with immunoSEQ multiplex PCR; TCRdb holds only in-frame clones, not every one. The table lists about 190,000 clones, 60% to 70% of them singletons. The CDR3 loop spans 14 amino acids. With 6 bases removed from V and 3 bases from J, the gap between germline ends came to 11 bases. Germline V lookup: CDR1 SNHLY, CDR2 FYNNEI. As concerns this clone: Its antigen is still unknown.

Described treatment: oral pan-JAK inhibitor, 5-10 mg twice daily. This specimen consisted of CD4+ T cells sorted from blood, obtained at week 4, from a patient treated with tofacitinib. This clonotype originated in a human donor with alopecia areata. The chain joins TRBV2 to TRBJ2-2; D may match TRBD1 or TRBD2 (6 bases each). CDR3 nucleotides: TGTGCCAGCAGGCGGGACACTTACACCGGGGAGCTGTTTTTT. Residues: CASRRDTYTGELFF.